This T cell receptor beta chain was sequenced in a study of T-cell reconstitution after alpha-beta-depleted transplantation in children (TCRdb year 2016). Regarding the study in general: T-cell immune reconstitution after TCRalphabeta/CD19-depleted allogeneic hematopoietic cell transplantation in children was quantitatively tracked in the study by means of TCR repertoire profiling.

In this sample, this clonotype turned up a few times. Its antigen specificity is not known. The input lacks base qualities; no much larger clone sits a single base away. V loses 6 bases of germline sequence and J loses 7 bases, and the interval between the two ends is 12 bases. The cysteine opens and the phenylalanine closes a CDR3 of 11 amino acids. The kept DNA is CDR3 alone, 33 bases in frame from the first base. From a lookup of the germline V gene, CDR1 and CDR2 are SQVTM and ANQGSEA. The paper's findings and limits, for the study overall: In some patients, the high TCRbeta diversity seen at day 60 was put down to recipient T cells and intrathymic progenitors that had survived conditioning. Hyperexpanded clone frequencies declined over subsequent months; after one year, T-cell counts and TCRbeta diversity were mostly attributed to newly produced T cells. About two months after transplant, the apparently early recovery of alphabetaT-cell counts reportedly depended on just several hundred clones that had expanded rapidly and came from non-depleted graft cells.

Library construction relied on PCR. The sample was run on an Illumina HiSeq 2500. TCR libraries were prepared with molecular barcoding, using unique molecular identifiers to normalize TCRbeta repertoire quantification. Starting from the raw public reads, TCRdb applied fastp trimming at Q25, assembled clones with MiXCR and retained in-frame beta chains. Here each entry gathers all rows of one CDR3 protein and keeps the most common genes and DNA. The sample table holds 500,000 to 650,000 distinct CDR3 sequences, of which 11% were seen once. Of the sample, 14% falls within the top ten clones. The treatment or condition tag for this specimen amounts to: allogeneic hematopoietic cell transplantation with graft depleted of TCRalphabeta T cells and CD19 B cells. The children who served as transplant recipients had been given grafts of TCRalphabeta/CD19-depleted allogeneic hematopoietic cells.

This clonotype was obtained from a female patient aged 2-10 years who had a stem cell transplant for aplastic anemia, so the T cells may come from the graft donor. The rearranged chain carries TRBV29-1 and TRBJ1-2, with a tentative D gene TRBD1 over 5 matching bases. The input for sequencing was PBMCs, mostly from graft donor cells, taken 180 days after TCRalphabeta/CD19-depleted stem cell transplant. The DNA sequence is as follows: TGCAGCGTCCTGGTTGGGGGTGGCTACACCTTC. This is translated as CSVLVGGGYTF.